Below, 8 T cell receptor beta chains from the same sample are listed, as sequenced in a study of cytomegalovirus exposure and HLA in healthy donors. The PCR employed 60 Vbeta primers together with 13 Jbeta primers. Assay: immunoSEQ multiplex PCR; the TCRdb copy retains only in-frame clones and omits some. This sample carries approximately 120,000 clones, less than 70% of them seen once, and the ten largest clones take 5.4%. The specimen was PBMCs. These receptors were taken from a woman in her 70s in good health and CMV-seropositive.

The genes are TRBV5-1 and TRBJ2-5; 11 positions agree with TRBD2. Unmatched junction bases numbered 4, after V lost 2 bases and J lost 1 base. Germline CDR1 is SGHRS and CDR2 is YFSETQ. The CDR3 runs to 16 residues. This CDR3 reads CASSFRLAGFQETQYF. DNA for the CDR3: TGCGCCAGCAGCTTTCGACTAGCGGGGTTCCAAGAGACCCAGTACTTC.

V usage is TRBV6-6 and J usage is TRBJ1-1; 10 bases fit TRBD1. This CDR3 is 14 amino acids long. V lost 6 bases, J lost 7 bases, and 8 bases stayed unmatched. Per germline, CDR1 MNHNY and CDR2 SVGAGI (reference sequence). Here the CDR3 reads CASSDRGRILEAFF. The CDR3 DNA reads TGTGCCAGCAGCGACAGGGGGCGCATCCTTGAAGCTTTCTTT.

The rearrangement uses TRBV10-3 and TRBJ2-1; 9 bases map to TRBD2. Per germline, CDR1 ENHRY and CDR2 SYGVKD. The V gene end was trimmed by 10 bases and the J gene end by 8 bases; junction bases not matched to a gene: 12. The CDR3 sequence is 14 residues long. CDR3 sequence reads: CATRRVAGDDEQFF. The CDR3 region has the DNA TGTGCCACCCGAAGGGTAGCGGGGGACGATGAGCAGTTCTTC.

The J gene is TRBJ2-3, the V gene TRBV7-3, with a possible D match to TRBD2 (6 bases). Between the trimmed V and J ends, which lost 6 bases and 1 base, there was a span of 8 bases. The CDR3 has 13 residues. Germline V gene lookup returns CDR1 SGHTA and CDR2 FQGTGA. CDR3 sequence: CASRASGTDTQYF. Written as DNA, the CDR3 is TGTGCCAGCAGGGCTAGCGGCACAGATACGCAGTATTTT.

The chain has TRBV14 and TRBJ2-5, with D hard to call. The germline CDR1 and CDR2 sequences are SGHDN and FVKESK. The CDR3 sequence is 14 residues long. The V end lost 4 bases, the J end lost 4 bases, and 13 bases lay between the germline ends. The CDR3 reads CASSPRARGETQYF. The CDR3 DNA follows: TGTGCCAGCAGCCCCCGAGCCAGAGGAGAGACCCAGTACTTC.

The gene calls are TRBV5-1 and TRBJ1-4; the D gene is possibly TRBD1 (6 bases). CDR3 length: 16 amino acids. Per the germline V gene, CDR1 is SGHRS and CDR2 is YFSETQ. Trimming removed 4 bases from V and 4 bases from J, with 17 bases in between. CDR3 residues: CASSPRGIGGNEKLFF. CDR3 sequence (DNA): TGCGCCAGCAGCCCAAGGGGGATAGGGGGTAATGAAAAACTGTTTTTT.

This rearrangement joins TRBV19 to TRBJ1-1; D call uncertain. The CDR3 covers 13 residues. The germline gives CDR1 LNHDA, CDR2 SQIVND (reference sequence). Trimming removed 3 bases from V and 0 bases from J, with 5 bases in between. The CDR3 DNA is TGTGCCAGTAGTATTGCGGTGAACACTGAAGCTTTCTTT. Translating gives CASSIAVNTEAFF.

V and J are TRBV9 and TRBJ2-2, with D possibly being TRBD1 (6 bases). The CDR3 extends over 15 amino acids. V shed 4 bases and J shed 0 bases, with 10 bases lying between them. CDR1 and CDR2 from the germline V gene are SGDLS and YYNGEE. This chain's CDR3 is CASSSTGSNTGELFF. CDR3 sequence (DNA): TGTGCCAGCAGCTCTACAGGGTCGAACACCGGGGAGCTGTTTTTT.